The 21 T cell receptor beta chains given below trace back to one sample, sequenced in a study of T cell responses to AZD1222 COVID-19 vaccine. Libraries were prepared by immunoSEQ multiplex PCR; TCRdb keeps only in-frame clonotypes and omits some of them. The sample has about 200,000 clones; around 94% are singletons. The specimen comprised peripheral blood, sampled on day 0 of AZD1222 vaccination. The source of these receptors is an adult in good health.

This clone was found once. This chain connects TRBV7-9 to TRBJ1-3; D is undetermined. The CDR3 is 14 residues long. The germline V gene encodes CDR1 SEHNR and CDR2 FQNEAQ (reference sequence). The V end lost 7 bases, the J end lost 0 bases, and 10 bases lay between the germline ends. Written as DNA, the CDR3 is TGTGCCAGCACGGTCACCAACTCTGGAAACACCATATATTTT. Its translation: CASTVTNSGNTIYF.

V and J are TRBV6-1 and TRBJ1-5, with TRBD1 as a possible D gene (5 bases). The CDR3 spans 16 residues. Germline CDR1 is MNHNS and CDR2 is SASEGT. V dropped 4 bases and J dropped 1 base, with 14 bases sitting between them. The CDR3 region has the DNA TGTGCCAGCAGTGCCACCCAGGGTTGGAGCAATCAGCCCCAGCATTTT. Amino acid sequence: CASSATQGWSNQPQHF.

V gene TRBV6-2 or TRBV6-3 combines with J gene TRBJ2-1; D ambiguous. CDR1 is MNHEY, CDR2 SVGEGT, per germline. This CDR3 region has 14 residues. Trimming pared 5 bases from V and 4 bases from J, leaving 12 bases between. CDR3 sequence: CASSDAAVYNEQFF. The CDR3 DNA reads as TGTGCCAGCAGTGACGCAGCAGTTTACAATGAGCAGTTCTTC.

A remark on this clone: One end of the junction varies from germline; a read error may be responsible. The chain links TRBV6-1 to TRBJ1-5, with D perhaps TRBD1 (6 bases). In germline, CDR1 is MNHNS, CDR2 SASEGT. This CDR3 has 16 residues. Written as DNA, the CDR3 is TGTGCCAGCACTGAAAGGGGTCAGGGGAGCAATCAGCCCCAGCATTTT. As protein: CASTERGQGSNQPQHF.

The CDR3 protein is CASRTGNSNTEAFF. The CDR3 region has the DNA TGTGCCAGCAGAACAGGGAACTCGAACACTGAAGCTTTCTTT. The rearrangement uses TRBV2 and TRBJ1-1, with a possible D match to TRBD1 (6 bases). The ends were cut back, 6 bases at V and 1 base at J, with 12 bases in the middle. CDR3 length equals 14 residues. The germline V gene has CDR1 SNHLY and CDR2 FYNNEI.

V gene TRBV6-5 combines with J gene TRBJ2-3, with D possibly TRBD1 on 5 matching bases. Germline CDR1 reads MNHEY; CDR2 reads SVGAGI. The CDR3 runs 12 residues. The ends were cut back, 5 bases at V and 15 bases at J, with 18 bases in the middle. The CDR3 region is CASSTGSPPAYF. CDR3 bases: TGTGCCAGCAGTACAGGTTCACCCCCGGCATATTTT.

V usage is TRBV13 and J usage is TRBJ2-7; tentatively, D is TRBD2 (6 bases). V was shortened by 4 bases and J by 0 bases, with 10 bases between the two germline ends. The germline V gene has CDR1 PRHDT and CDR2 FYEKMQ (reference sequence). The CDR3 has 14 residues. The CDR3 is CASSSMGGSYEQYF. Here the CDR3 DNA reads TGTGCCAGCAGCTCCATGGGGGGCTCCTACGAGCAGTACTTC.

CDR3 DNA: TGCGCCAGCAGCTTTGACAGGCCGAACACTGAAGCTTTCTTT. This translates into CASSFDRPNTEAFF. The chain couples TRBV5-1 to TRBJ1-1; D may be TRBD1 (6 bases). The CDR3 is 14 amino acids. Germline-derived CDR1 and CDR2 are SGHRS and YFSETQ. Trimming removed 2 bases from V and 1 base from J, with 9 bases in between. The full variable domain, completed using reference TRBV5-1 and TRBJ1-1, is KAGVTQTPRYLIKTRGQQVTLSCSPISGHRSVSWYQQTPGQGLQFLFEYFSETQRNKGNFPGRFSGRQFSNSRSEMNVSTLELGDSALYLCASSFDRPNTEAFFGQGTRLTVV.

The V gene is TRBV15, the J gene TRBJ1-2; D not resolved. V lost 3 bases and J 8 bases, leaving 10 bases between the germline ends. The CDR3 loop spans 12 amino acids. Germline V gene sequence: CDR1 LNHNV, CDR2 YYDKDF (reference sequence). This CDR3 is CATSSRHGGYTF. CDR3 sequence (DNA): TGTGCCACCAGCAGCAGACACGGGGGCTACACCTTC.

The rearrangement joins TRBV7-9 to TRBJ2-7, with TRBD1 as a possible D gene (5 bases). The CDR3 sequence is 16 residues long. V was cut by 1 base and J by 1 base, with 14 bases left in between. Germline V gives CDR1 SEHNR, CDR2 FQNEAQ (reference sequence). This chain's CDR3 is CASSLVTSQGSYEQYF. CDR3 nucleotides: TGTGCCAGCAGCTTAGTGACGTCGCAGGGTTCCTACGAGCAGTACTTC.

The chain is built from TRBV28 and TRBJ1-1; TRBD1 matches at 7 bases. The germline V gene has CDR1 MDHEN and CDR2 SYDVKM. This CDR3 is 16 amino acids long. Germline trimming cut 5 bases from V and 1 base from J; bases unmatched to any gene: 10. The CDR3 loop is CASSSPGQLSNTEAFF. The DNA of the CDR3 is TGTGCCAGCAGTAGTCCGGGACAGCTTTCGAACACTGAAGCTTTCTTT.

This clone was found once. This chain links TRBV5-1 with TRBJ1-2; D is uncertain. The germline V gene encodes CDR1 SGHRS and CDR2 YFSETQ. Trimming shortened V by 3 bases and J by 4 bases, and 10 bases separated the two germline ends. This CDR3 has 13 amino acids. Here the CDR3 DNA reads TGCGCCAGCAGCTCTGACTTTTCCTATGGCTACACCTTC. Its protein is CASSSDFSYGYTF.

The genes are TRBV7-8 and TRBJ2-5; a possible D gene is TRBD2 (6 bases). V lost 1 base, J lost 5 bases, and 11 bases lay in between. This CDR3 has 14 residues. Germline assignment: CDR1 SGHVS and CDR2 FQNEAQ. The CDR3 protein is CASSLVRGGETQYF. The DNA of the CDR3 is TGTGCCAGCAGCTTAGTAAGAGGAGGGGAGACCCAGTACTTC. Full variable domain (remainder filled in from reference TRBV7-8 and TRBJ2-5): GAGVSQSPRYKVAKRGQDVALRCDPISGHVSLFWYQQALGQGPEFLTYFQNEAQLDKSGLPSDRFFAERPEGSVSTLKIQRTQQEDSAVYLCASSLVRGGETQYFGPGTRLLVL.

This CDR3 reads CASSIRSRGTEAFF. The CDR3 coding sequence is TGTGCCAGTAGTATACGGTCCCGGGGCACTGAAGCTTTCTTT. V and J are TRBV19 and TRBJ1-1; D is unclear. The V gene's germline CDR1 is LNHDA and CDR2 SQIVND (reference sequence). Trimming removed 2 bases from V and 4 bases from J, with 11 bases in between. The CDR3 spans 14 residues.

V is TRBV6-6 and J is TRBJ2-1, with D uncertain. The length of the CDR3 is 13 residues. Deletions cut 6 bases from V and 4 bases from J, with 10 bases between. CDR1 MNHNY and CDR2 SVGAGI come from the germline V gene (reference sequence). CDR3 in amino acids: CASSLRWYNEQFF. The CDR3 bases are TGTGCCAGCAGCCTACGTTGGTACAATGAGCAGTTCTTC.

The V gene is TRBV29-1, the J gene TRBJ2-1, with TRBD1 identical over 12 bases. This CDR3 is 15 amino acids long. The J segment lost 9 bases and the V segment lost 4 bases, leaving 10 bases of the junction unmatched. Germline V gene sequence: CDR1 SQVTM, CDR2 ANQGSEA. CDR3 residues: CSVGTGTGGAVEQFF. CDR3 in DNA: TGCAGCGTTGGGACCGGGACAGGGGGCGCGGTTGAGCAGTTCTTC.

V gene TRBV6-1 combines with J gene TRBJ2-5; 7 bases align to TRBD1. The CDR3 loop spans 13 amino acids. V was pared by 0 bases and J by 12 bases, with 7 bases of the junction left unmatched. Germline CDR1 reads MNHNS; CDR2 reads SASEGT. CDR3 DNA sequence: TGTGCCAGCAGTGAAGCTATGGACAGGCTAAAGTACTTC. It is translated as CASSEAMDRLKYF.

The CDR3 is CASSRQGNYGYTF. CDR3 coding DNA: TGTGCCAGCAGCCGTCAGGGTAACTATGGCTACACCTTC. The J gene is TRBJ1-2, the V gene TRBV11-2, with a possible D match to TRBD1 (5 bases). The V end lost 5 bases, the J end lost 1 base, and 8 bases lay between the germline ends. CDR1 SGHAT and CDR2 FQNNGV come from the germline V gene. The CDR3 is made up of 13 amino acids. Variable domain in full (rest from reference TRBV11-2 and TRBJ1-2): EAGVAQSPRYKIIEKRQSVAFWCNPISGHATLYWYQQILGQGPKLLIQFQNNGVVDDSQLPKDRFSAERLKGVDSTLKIQPAKLEDSAVYLCASSRQGNYGYTFGSGTRLTVV.

V and J are TRBV11-1 and TRBJ2-7; the D gene is possibly TRBD1 (6 bases). V lost 5 bases and J lost 2, with 19 bases in between. This CDR3 comprises 16 residues. CDR1 is SGHAT and CDR2 is FQDESV in the germline V gene (reference sequence). DNA for the CDR3: TGTGCCAGCAGCAGCACCGGGACAACAAATCCCTACGAGCAGTACTTC. Translating it yields CASSSTGTTNPYEQYF.

The rearrangement uses TRBV5-1 and TRBJ1-2, with 8 bases fitting TRBD1. Per the germline V gene, CDR1 is SGHRS and CDR2 is YFSETQ. J was trimmed by 4 bases and V by 4 bases; bases with no gene match: 9. The CDR3 runs to 15 residues. The CDR3 sequence is CASSGPDRAGYGYTF. The DNA for the CDR3 is TGCGCCAGCAGCGGTCCGGACAGGGCGGGCTATGGCTACACCTTC.

The J gene is TRBJ1-4, the V gene TRBV27, with D perhaps TRBD1 (5 bases). CDR1 and CDR2 (germline): MNHEY, SMNVEV (reference sequence). Trimming shortened V by 2 bases and J by 2 bases, and 6 bases separated the two germline ends. The CDR3 has 14 amino acids. The CDR3 nucleotides are TGTGCCAGCAGTTTAGGGGGTACTAATGAAAAACTGTTTTTT. This translates into CASSLGGTNEKLFF.